These 12 T cell receptor beta chains were sequenced from one sample in a study of shared clonotypes between healthy human individuals. Sequencing was performed with immunoSEQ multiplex PCR; in TCRdb, only in-frame clones are kept and a portion is missing. The table has about 2.1 million clones, 85% to 95% seen once. Naive CD8 cells comprised CD45RO-negative, CCR7-positively selected cells, excluding terminally differentiated effector memory CD45RA+ cells. Source material: naive CD8+ T cells from PBMCs. All receptors come from a man between 18 and 35 years old in good health. Some clones in this sample may be carry-over from other donors' samples.

The V and J genes are TRBV2 and TRBJ2-7, with 8 bases lining up with TRBD1. The germline gives CDR1 SNHLY, CDR2 FYNNEI. J gave up 4 bases and V 5 bases, and 10 bases lay outside the gene matches. This CDR3 spans 15 amino acids. The chain's CDR3 is CASSKGTGNFYEQYF. In DNA, the CDR3 is TGTGCCAGCAGTAAAGGGACAGGAAATTTTTACGAGCAGTACTTC.

The chain carries TRBV11-3 and TRBJ2-7; TRBD2 might be the D (6 bases). V lost 5 bases and J lost 3, with 11 bases in between. The germline CDR1 and CDR2 sequences are SGHNT and YENEEA. This CDR3 has 13 residues. CDR3 in amino acids: CASSRRGSYEQYF. CDR3 nucleotides: TGTGCCAGCAGCCGACGGGGGAGCTACGAGCAGTACTTC.

The chain links TRBV12-5 to TRBJ2-2, with TRBD1 as a possible D gene (5 bases). From germline, CDR1 is LGHNT and CDR2 FRNRAP. Trimming cost V 5 bases and J 4 bases, with 8 bases left between them. The CDR3 has 13 amino acids. The CDR3 region has the DNA TGTGCTAGTGGTACAGGCGGCACCGGGGAGCTGTTTTTT. Translating it yields CASGTGGTGELFF.

The chain joins TRBV11-1 to TRBJ2-1; no definite D call. V was pared by 5 bases and J by 4 bases, with 18 bases between. The CDR3 loop spans 16 amino acids. CDR1 and CDR2 (germline): SGHAT, FQDESV (reference sequence). The CDR3 coding sequence is TGTGCCAGCAGCCTACCCGGTAGTCTGCTATACAATGAGCAGTTCTTC. Translation gives CASSLPGSLLYNEQFF. The entire variable domain, with the rest obtained from reference TRBV11-1 and TRBJ2-1, is as follows: EAEVAQSPRYKITEKSQAVAFWCDPISGHATLYWYRQILGQGPELLVQFQDESVVDDSQLPKDRFSAERLKGVDSTLKIQPAELGDSAMYLCASSLPGSLLYNEQFFGPGTRLTVL.

The chain is built from TRBV28 and TRBJ2-3, with a possible D match to TRBD2 (6 bases). The CDR3 runs 19 residues. Germline V gives CDR1 MDHEN, CDR2 SYDVKM. Trimming removed 3 bases from V and 2 bases from J, with 24 bases in between. CDR3 loop: CASSFSGLPHRRNTDTQYF. As DNA, the CDR3 is TGTGCCAGCAGTTTTTCGGGACTCCCGCACCGACGTAACACAGATACGCAGTATTTT.

In this sample, this clone turned up once. The chain joins TRBV12-5 to TRBJ2-2; 15 bases match TRBD2. This CDR3 has 18 amino acids. V lost 6 bases to trimming and J lost 4 bases; unmatched junction nucleotides: 9. CDR1 is LGHNT and CDR2 is FRNRAP in the germline V gene. In nucleotides, the CDR3 is TGTGCTAGTGGACAAGGACTAGCGGGAGGGGTACTCACCGGGGAGCTGTTTTTT. It is translated as CASGQGLAGGVLTGELFF.

The chain joins TRBV12-5 to TRBJ1-1; the D is unclear. Trimming removed 7 bases at V and 4 bases at J, with 10 bases between. Germline V gene data show CDR1 as LGHNT and CDR2 as FRNRAP. This CDR3 is built from 12 residues. The CDR3 region is CASAWESTEAFF. As DNA, the CDR3 is TGTGCTAGTGCCTGGGAGTCCACTGAAGCTTTCTTT.

V usage is TRBV15 and J usage is TRBJ1-5; no reliable D call. The V and J ends lost 3 bases and 2 bases respectively, with 14 bases between them. Germline assignment: CDR1 LNHNV and CDR2 YYDKDF (reference sequence). This CDR3 region has 16 residues. As DNA, the CDR3 is TGTGCCACCAGCAGTTGGATGGGCGGGGGCAATCAGCCCCAGCATTTT. Protein: CATSSWMGGGNQPQHF.

The chain carries TRBV27 and TRBJ2-1, with D perhaps TRBD1 (5 bases). The germline V gene has CDR1 MNHEY and CDR2 SMNVEV (reference sequence). CDR3 length: 15 residues. The V end was cut by 0 bases, the J end by 10 bases, with 16 bases between. This CDR3 reads CASSLSSLRAKEQFF. The CDR3 DNA follows: TGTGCCAGCAGTTTATCCTCCCTCAGGGCCAAGGAGCAGTTCTTC.

The rearrangement joins TRBV27 to TRBJ1-2, with 10 bases identical to TRBD1. After removal of 7 bases from V and 2 bases from J, the junction contained 10 bases not matched to a gene. The CDR3 is 16 amino acids. Per germline, CDR1 MNHEY and CDR2 SMNVEV (reference sequence). This CDR3 is CASTPTGGSVNYGYTF. CDR3 nucleotide sequence: TGTGCCAGCACACCGACAGGGGGCTCAGTAAACTATGGCTACACCTTC.

J is TRBJ1-2 and V is TRBV27, with 10 positions matching TRBD1. The germline V gene encodes CDR1 MNHEY and CDR2 SMNVEV (reference sequence). V lost 6 bases and J lost 0; bases outside the gene matches: 7. The CDR3 loop spans 16 amino acids. CDR3 coding DNA: TGTGCCAGCAGCCTTCGGACAGGGGGAGCTAACTATGGCTACACCTTC. Translated: CASSLRTGGANYGYTF.

This clone was seen once. The V call is TRBV6-5, the J call TRBJ2-7, with 12 bases that match TRBD2. Trimming removed 6 bases from V and 5 bases from J; junction bases left unmatched: 5. This CDR3 has 14 amino acids. From germline, CDR1 is MNHEY and CDR2 SVGAGI. The CDR3 DNA follows: TGTGCCAGCAGCCCACTAGCGGGAGGCGACGAGCAGTACTTC. Protein product: CASSPLAGGDEQYF.